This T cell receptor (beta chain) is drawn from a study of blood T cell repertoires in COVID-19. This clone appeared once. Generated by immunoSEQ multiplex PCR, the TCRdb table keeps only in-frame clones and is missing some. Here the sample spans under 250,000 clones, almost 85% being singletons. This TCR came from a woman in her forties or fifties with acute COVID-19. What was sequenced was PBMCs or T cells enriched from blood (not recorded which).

The CDR3 nucleotides are TGTGCCAGCAGCTTAGGACAGGGGGCGACAGATACGCAGTATTTT. The encoded protein is CASSLGQGATDTQYF. The rearrangement joins TRBV5-8 to TRBJ2-3, with 11 bases aligning to TRBD1. J lost 3 bases, V lost 2 bases, and 2 bases had no gene match. Germline-derived CDR1 and CDR2 are SGHTS and YDEGEE. The CDR3 sequence is 15 residues long.